The rows below give T cell receptor beta chains drawn from one sample of a study of T cell repertoires in cytomegalovirus infection. Each CDR3 protein is one row after TCRdb ran MiXCR on the reads. The sample lists hundreds of thousands of distinct CDR3 sequences; 42% were seen once. No antigen has been identified for these receptors. Source: cultured PBMCs, taken from culture after CMV antigen stimulation. These receptors were collected from a human donor in good health (CMV status not recorded). Some clones in this sample may be carry-over from other donors' samples. Both conserved end residues are part of each CDR3. A D gene is named only where the DNA matches it firmly. The size entry is marked missing in some rows and otherwise reads once, few, many or a size class.

d_gene: -; abundance: -; v_gene: TRBV7-6; j_gene: TRBJ1-1; CDR3aa: CASSFLVGNTEAFF; CDR3nt: TGTGCCAGCAGCTTTTTGGTGGGGAACACTGAAGCTTTCTTT
d_gene: -; abundance: -; v_gene: TRBV12-3/TRBV12-4; j_gene: TRBJ1-1; CDR3aa: CASSPWTVNTEAFF; CDR3nt: TGTGCCAGCAGTCCCTGGACAGTGAACACTGAAGCTTTCTTT
d_gene: -; abundance: -; v_gene: TRBV6-1; j_gene: TRBJ1-5; CDR3aa: CASSAWGLNYQPQHF; CDR3nt: TGTGCCAGCAGTGCGTGGGGGCTAAATTATCAGCCCCAGCATTTT
d_gene: TRBD1; abundance: once; v_gene: TRBV7-6; j_gene: TRBJ2-2; CDR3aa: CASSPGQRMNTGELFF; CDR3nt: TGTGCCAGCAGCCCGGGACAGCGGATGAACACCGGGGAGCTGTTTTTT
d_gene: -; abundance: -; v_gene: TRBV6-1; j_gene: TRBJ2-5; CDR3aa: CASSPRLGEGGTQYF; CDR3nt: TGTGCCAGCAGCCCTAGACTAGGAGAGGGCGGGACCCAGTACTTC
d_gene: -; abundance: -; v_gene: TRBV25-1; j_gene: TRBJ2-5; CDR3aa: CASTNRAGETQYF; CDR3nt: TGTGCCAGCACAAACAGGGCAGGGGAGACCCAGTACTTC
d_gene: -; abundance: few; v_gene: TRBV7-8; j_gene: TRBJ2-1; CDR3aa: CASSGRSYNEQFF; CDR3nt: TGTGCCAGCAGCGGGAGGTCCTACAATGAGCAGTTCTTC
d_gene: -; abundance: -; v_gene: TRBV7-9; j_gene: TRBJ1-5; CDR3aa: CASSWGDSYTNQPQHF; CDR3nt: TGTGCCAGCAGCTGGGGGGACTCATATACCAATCAGCCCCAGCATTTT
d_gene: -; abundance: few; v_gene: TRBV19; j_gene: TRBJ1-4; CDR3aa: CASNPVNEDPYNEKLFF; CDR3nt: TGTGCCAGTAATCCGGTCAACGAGGACCCCTATAATGAAAAACTGTTTTTT
d_gene: -; abundance: -; v_gene: TRBV19; j_gene: TRBJ1-1; CDR3aa: CASKPGTKNTEAFF; CDR3nt: TGTGCCAGCAAGCCCGGGACAAAGAACACTGAAGCTTTCTTT
d_gene: -; abundance: -; v_gene: TRBV5-1; j_gene: TRBJ2-3; CDR3aa: CASSRQPATDTQYF; CDR3nt: TGCGCCAGCAGCCGCCAGCCGGCGACAGATACGCAGTATTTT
d_gene: TRBD2; abundance: -; v_gene: TRBV7-2; j_gene: TRBJ2-1; CDR3aa: CASSPRGGGRAGEQFF; CDR3nt: TGTGCCAGCAGCCCCCGAGGGGGCGGGAGGGCCGGTGAGCAGTTCTTC
d_gene: TRBD1; abundance: -; v_gene: TRBV28; j_gene: TRBJ2-7; CDR3aa: CASTVRGTPSYEQYF; CDR3nt: TGTGCCAGCACCGTCAGGGGGACGCCCTCCTACGAGCAGTACTTC
d_gene: TRBD1; abundance: -; v_gene: TRBV7-8; j_gene: TRBJ2-7; CDR3aa: CASSFSGTGTGQYF; CDR3nt: TGTGCCAGCAGCTTCTCCGGGACAGGGACCGGGCAGTACTTC
d_gene: -; abundance: -; v_gene: TRBV5-1; j_gene: TRBJ2-3; CDR3aa: CASSPGTGIGTDTQYF; CDR3nt: TGCGCCAGCAGCCCCGGTACAGGGATCGGGACAGATACGCAGTATTTT
d_gene: -; abundance: -; v_gene: TRBV20-1; j_gene: TRBJ2-3; CDR3aa: CSASRGGATDTQYF; CDR3nt: TGCAGTGCAAGCAGAGGGGGTGCCACAGATACGCAGTATTTT
d_gene: -; abundance: -; v_gene: TRBV20-1; j_gene: TRBJ2-2; CDR3aa: CSARDGGLANTGELFF; CDR3nt: TGCAGTGCTAGAGATGGAGGGCTAGCGAACACCGGGGAGCTGTTTTTT
d_gene: -; abundance: -; v_gene: TRBV19; j_gene: TRBJ1-4; CDR3aa: CAPPLDLRPRLGEKLFF; CDR3nt: TGTGCTCCCCCTCTGGACCTAAGACCCAGGCTGGGTGAAAAACTGTTTTTT
d_gene: -; abundance: -; v_gene: TRBV12-3/TRBV12-4; j_gene: TRBJ2-7; CDR3aa: CASSSWDRNYEQYF; CDR3nt: TGTGCCAGCAGCTCCTGGGACCGCAACTACGAGCAGTACTTC
d_gene: -; abundance: many; v_gene: TRBV12-3/TRBV12-4; j_gene: TRBJ2-1; CDR3aa: CASSLAYNEQFF; CDR3nt: TGTGCCAGCAGCTTAGCCTACAATGAGCAGTTCTTC
d_gene: TRBD2; abundance: -; v_gene: TRBV15; j_gene: TRBJ2-2; CDR3aa: CATSRVAGDGRFF; CDR3nt: TGTGCCACCAGCAGAGTGGCGGGGGATGGGCGGTTTTTT
d_gene: -; abundance: -; v_gene: TRBV19; j_gene: TRBJ1-2; CDR3aa: CASSTPGGFDAYGYTF; CDR3nt: TGTGCCAGTAGTACTCCCGGGGGGTTTGACGCCTATGGCTACACCTTC
d_gene: -; abundance: -; v_gene: TRBV6-2/TRBV6-3; j_gene: TRBJ2-7; CDR3aa: CASSYEAGERSYEQYF; CDR3nt: TGTGCCAGCAGTTACGAGGCAGGGGAGAGGTCCTACGAGCAGTACTTC
d_gene: -; abundance: few; v_gene: TRBV7-6; j_gene: TRBJ1-5; CDR3aa: CASSLMSNEKNQPQHF; CDR3nt: TGTGCCAGCAGCTTAATGTCCAACGAAAAGAATCAGCCCCAGCATTTT
d_gene: TRBD1; abundance: -; v_gene: TRBV12-3/TRBV12-4; j_gene: TRBJ2-7; CDR3aa: CASGSYRGWYSYEQYF; CDR3nt: TGTGCCAGCGGATCGTACAGGGGGTGGTATTCCTACGAGCAGTACTTC
d_gene: -; abundance: -; v_gene: TRBV6-5; j_gene: TRBJ2-3; CDR3aa: CASSRTGGNTQYF; CDR3nt: TGTGCCAGCAGTCGAACTGGGGGGAATACGCAGTATTTT
d_gene: TRBD2; abundance: -; v_gene: TRBV5-5; j_gene: TRBJ2-1; CDR3aa: CASSFLAGGEQFF; CDR3nt: TGTGCCAGCAGCTTTCTAGCGGGAGGAGAGCAGTTCTTC
d_gene: -; abundance: -; v_gene: TRBV7-2; j_gene: TRBJ2-1; CDR3aa: CASSFGSGSYNEQFF; CDR3nt: TGTGCCAGCAGCTTTGGTAGCGGCTCCTACAATGAGCAGTTCTTC
d_gene: -; abundance: -; v_gene: TRBV7-2; j_gene: TRBJ2-3; CDR3aa: CASTATTDTQYF; CDR3nt: TGTGCCAGCACGGCTACCACAGATACGCAGTATTTT
d_gene: TRBD2; abundance: -; v_gene: TRBV7-9; j_gene: TRBJ2-5; CDR3aa: CASSSRTSGRKETQYF; CDR3nt: TGTGCCAGCAGCTCTAGGACTAGCGGGAGGAAAGAGACCCAGTACTTC
d_gene: -; abundance: -; v_gene: TRBV19; j_gene: TRBJ2-5; CDR3aa: CASSIGTVGQETQYF; CDR3nt: TGTGCCAGTAGTATAGGGACAGTGGGGCAAGAGACCCAGTACTTC
d_gene: -; abundance: -; v_gene: TRBV2; j_gene: TRBJ1-2; CDR3aa: CASSEDGFAGYTF; CDR3nt: TGTGCCAGCAGTGAAGACGGGTTCGCTGGCTACACCTTC
d_gene: -; abundance: -; v_gene: TRBV6-6; j_gene: TRBJ2-1; CDR3aa: CASSSPPPSSYNEQFF; CDR3nt: TGTGCCAGCAGTTCCCCGCCTCCGAGCTCCTACAATGAGCAGTTCTTC
d_gene: -; abundance: many; v_gene: TRBV7-2; j_gene: TRBJ2-3; CDR3aa: CASSLAGGFVPDTQYF; CDR3nt: TGTGCCAGCAGCTTAGCAGGGGGTTTCGTCCCAGATACGCAGTATTTT
d_gene: TRBD1; abundance: -; v_gene: TRBV7-4; j_gene: TRBJ1-5; CDR3aa: CASSVGQGGSNQPQHF; CDR3nt: TGTGCCAGCAGCGTGGGACAGGGCGGAAGCAATCAGCCCCAGCATTTT
d_gene: TRBD2; abundance: -; v_gene: TRBV7-2; j_gene: TRBJ2-1; CDR3aa: CASSPDRDSGRRTPYNEQFF; CDR3nt: TGTGCCAGCAGCCCAGATCGGGATAGCGGGAGAAGGACACCCTACAATGAGCAGTTCTTC
d_gene: TRBD2; abundance: -; v_gene: TRBV12-3/TRBV12-4; j_gene: TRBJ2-7; CDR3aa: CASRPGLASYEQYF; CDR3nt: TGTGCCAGCAGACCGGGACTAGCAAGTTACGAGCAGTACTTC
d_gene: -; abundance: -; v_gene: TRBV25-1; j_gene: TRBJ1-1; CDR3aa: CASRLDSSNTEAFF; CDR3nt: TGTGCCAGCAGATTGGACAGTTCGAACACTGAAGCTTTCTTT
d_gene: -; abundance: few; v_gene: TRBV6-5; j_gene: TRBJ2-7; CDR3aa: CASSYSSGAGGYEQYF; CDR3nt: TGTGCCAGCAGTTACTCATCGGGGGCCGGGGGCTACGAGCAGTACTTC
d_gene: -; abundance: -; v_gene: TRBV7-9; j_gene: TRBJ2-7; CDR3aa: CASSPNSGTTYDEQYF; CDR3nt: TGTGCCAGCAGCCCCAATTCCGGGACAACTTACGACGAGCAGTACTTC
d_gene: TRBD2; abundance: -; v_gene: TRBV7-2; j_gene: TRBJ2-1; CDR3aa: CASSSRTSGSFEQFF; CDR3nt: TGTGCCAGCAGCTCCAGGACTAGCGGGAGTTTTGAGCAGTTCTTC
d_gene: TRBD1; abundance: few; v_gene: TRBV28; j_gene: TRBJ2-7; CDR3aa: CASSLSWDSTYEQYF; CDR3nt: TGTGCCAGCAGTTTATCTTGGGACAGTACCTACGAGCAGTACTTC
d_gene: TRBD2; abundance: -; v_gene: TRBV12-3/TRBV12-4; j_gene: TRBJ2-2; CDR3aa: CASSPGLAGGPLAGELFF; CDR3nt: TGTGCCAGCAGTCCGGGACTAGCGGGAGGGCCGCTGGCCGGGGAGCTGTTTTTT
d_gene: -; abundance: -; v_gene: TRBV12-3/TRBV12-4; j_gene: TRBJ1-1; CDR3aa: CASRVRGSGSMNTEAFF; CDR3nt: TGTGCCAGCAGGGTTAGAGGTTCAGGATCAATGAACACTGAAGCTTTCTTT
d_gene: TRBD2; abundance: -; v_gene: TRBV7-9; j_gene: TRBJ2-5; CDR3aa: CASSQTRSGTSGTQYF; CDR3nt: TGTGCCAGCAGCCAAACGCGTAGCGGGACTTCCGGGACCCAGTACTTC
d_gene: -; abundance: -; v_gene: TRBV7-2; j_gene: TRBJ2-3; CDR3aa: CASSLMRGGTDTQYF; CDR3nt: TGTGCCAGCAGCTTAATGAGGGGGGGTACAGATACGCAGTATTTT
d_gene: TRBD1; abundance: -; v_gene: TRBV5-1; j_gene: TRBJ2-2; CDR3aa: CASSLARDRGFTGELFF; CDR3nt: TGCGCCAGCAGCTTGGCCCGGGACAGGGGCTTCACCGGGGAGCTGTTTTTT
d_gene: -; abundance: few; v_gene: TRBV7-6; j_gene: TRBJ2-1; CDR3aa: CASSLGSSGYNEQFF; CDR3nt: TGTGCCAGCAGCTTAGGCTCGTCTGGGTACAATGAGCAGTTCTTC
d_gene: TRBD2; abundance: -; v_gene: TRBV20-1; j_gene: TRBJ2-5; CDR3aa: CSARDRLAGGVQTQYF; CDR3nt: TGCAGTGCTAGAGATCGACTAGCGGGGGGCGTTCAGACCCAGTACTTC
d_gene: TRBD2; abundance: few; v_gene: TRBV7-2; j_gene: TRBJ2-1; CDR3aa: CASSPPAGGLQQFF; CDR3nt: TGTGCCAGCAGCCCCCCAGCGGGAGGGCTACAGCAGTTCTTC
d_gene: TRBD1; abundance: -; v_gene: TRBV12-3/TRBV12-4; j_gene: TRBJ2-1; CDR3aa: CASSGQGAPYNEQFF; CDR3nt: TGTGCCAGCAGCGGACAGGGGGCCCCCTACAATGAGCAGTTCTTC
d_gene: -; abundance: -; v_gene: TRBV7-9; j_gene: TRBJ1-2; CDR3aa: CASSPGGGRAYGYTF; CDR3nt: TGTGCCAGCAGCCCTGGTGGGGGGCGCGCCTATGGCTACACCTTC
d_gene: TRBD2; abundance: -; v_gene: TRBV2; j_gene: TRBJ2-5; CDR3aa: CASTSGGRGTQYF; CDR3nt: TGTGCCAGCACTAGCGGGGGCCGGGGGACCCAGTACTTC